One sample yielded the 27 T cell receptor beta chains listed below, sequenced in a study of blood T cells in healthy people across ages. Combining a sample-barcoded 5' primer with a J-beta primer mix, a second PCR ran for about 6 to 12 cycles. TCRdb processed the 5' RACE reads anew with MiXCR; each CDR3 protein has one entry. The repertoire includes hundreds of thousands of distinct CDR3 sequences, roughly 41% of them detected once, and roughly 30% sits in the top ten. Sequencing was done on a sample of blood. Source of these receptors: a man older than 75 in good health.

CDR3 coding DNA: TGCGCCAGCAGCCCCGAGGACTGGGGGAACAATGAGCAGTTCTTC. It yields the protein CASSPEDWGNNEQFF. The J gene is TRBJ2-1, the V gene TRBV4-1; possibly TRBD1 or TRBD2 for D (5 bases each). There are 15 residues in the CDR3. CDR1 MGHRA and CDR2 YSYEKL come from the germline V gene. Deletions cut 4 bases from V and 5 bases from J, with 15 bases between.

This clonotype was counted between two and nine times. This chain uses TRBV2 with TRBJ1-2, with D possibly matching TRBD1 (6 bases). Per germline, CDR1 SNHLY and CDR2 FYNNEI. The CDR3 extends over 13 amino acids. The ends were cut back, 7 bases at V and 3 bases at J, with 12 bases in the middle. CDR3 sequence: CASNQGLYYGYTF. CDR3 in DNA: TGTGCCAGCAACCAGGGGCTCTACTATGGCTACACCTTC. Supplemented by reference TRBV2 and TRBJ1-2, the full variable domain reads EPEVTQTPSHQVTQMGQEVILRCVPISNHLYFYWYRQILGQKVEFLVSFYNNEISEKSEIFDDQFSVERPDGSNFTLKIRSTKLEDSAMYFCASNQGLYYGYTFGSGTRLTVV.

This chain connects TRBV12-3 or TRBV12-4 to TRBJ2-3, with D tentatively TRBD1 (6 bases). This CDR3 has 14 residues. V lost 6 bases and J lost 4, with 14 bases in between. CDR3 region: CASSRDTPADTQYF. The DNA of the CDR3 is TGTGCCAGCAGCCGGGACACGCCCGCAGATACGCAGTATTTT.

V gene TRBV7-9 combines with J gene TRBJ2-5, with 8 bases identical to TRBD2. Germline CDR1 is SEHNR and CDR2 is FQNEAQ (reference sequence). This CDR3 comprises 14 residues. V trimming: 5 bases; J trimming: 11 bases; junction bases outside the gene matches: 13. The CDR3 loop is CASSVVLGAGEQYF. The DNA for the CDR3 is TGTGCCAGCAGCGTAGTCCTTGGAGCGGGGGAGCAGTACTTC.

This chain uses TRBV6-2 or TRBV6-3 with TRBJ1-5; D possibly corresponds to TRBD1 (6 bases). The CDR3 consists of 14 residues. The germline V gene encodes CDR1 MNHEY and CDR2 SVGEGT. Trimming pared 10 bases from V and 0 bases from J, leaving 13 bases between. The CDR3 reads CATDRQVSNQPQHF. In nucleotides, the CDR3 is TGTGCCACCGACAGGCAGGTTAGCAATCAGCCCCAGCATTTT.

The CDR3 region has the DNA TGCAGTGCTAGGGGTCTAGCGGACTACAATGAGCAGTTCTTC. This gives the protein CSARGLADYNEQFF. The V call is TRBV20-1, the J call TRBJ2-1; the match to TRBD2 covers 7 bases. In germline, CDR1 is DFQATT, CDR2 SNEGSKA (reference sequence). The CDR3 spans 14 residues. V dropped 3 bases and J dropped 3; count of bases not matched to a gene: 5.

The sample holds many counts of this clonotype. The rearrangement links TRBV29-1 to TRBJ1-6, with TRBD1 as a possible D gene (5 bases). The V gene's germline CDR1 is SQVTM and CDR2 ANQGSEA. This CDR3 spans 13 amino acids. V was clipped by 6 bases and J by 7 bases, with 13 bases between them. The CDR3 region has the DNA TGCAGCGTGGGGACCTCTAAAAATTCACCCCTCCACTTT. It translates to CSVGTSKNSPLHF.

The rearrangement joins TRBV6-6 to TRBJ2-5; D gene uncertain. Trimming removed 0 bases from V and 4 bases from J, with 3 bases in between. From germline, CDR1 is MNHNY and CDR2 SVGAGI (reference sequence). The CDR3 consists of 12 residues. DNA of the CDR3: TGTGCCAGCAGTTACTCGACAGAGACCCAGTACTTC. Protein: CASSYSTETQYF.

The chain couples TRBV7-9 to TRBJ1-2; 8 nucleotides line up with TRBD1. CDR1 and CDR2 (germline): SEHNR, FQNEAQ (reference sequence). J was trimmed by 6 bases and V by 5 bases; bases with no gene match: 20. The CDR3 is 18 residues long. Here the CDR3 reads CASSPSLPATGEGHGYTF. The CDR3 DNA is TGTGCCAGCAGCCCTAGTCTTCCTGCGACAGGGGAGGGACATGGCTACACCTTC. The whole variable domain, remainder taken from reference TRBV7-9 and TRBJ1-2, is DTGVSQNPRHKITKRGQNVTFRCDPISEHNRLYWYRQTLGQGPEFLTYFQNEAQLEKSRLLSDRFSAERPKGSFSTLEIQRTEQGDSAMYLCASSPSLPATGEGHGYTFGSGTRLTVV.

V and J are TRBV29-1 and TRBJ2-5; possibly TRBD1 or TRBD2 for D (5 bases each). Gene TRBJ2-7 matches the end of the DNA better, so the J call may be wrong. Germline CDR1 is SQVTM and CDR2 is ANQGSEA. The CDR3 consists of 15 residues. The CDR3: CSVESPGPEDCEQYF. The CDR3, as DNA: TGCAGCGTTGAGTCCCCGGGACCAGAGGACTGCGAGCAGTACTTC.

V gene TRBV6-2 or TRBV6-3 combines with J gene TRBJ2-2; TRBD2 matches at 13 bases. CDR3 size: 15 residues. Losses at the gene ends were 6 bases for V and 5 bases for J; bases not matched to a gene: 3. CDR1 is MNHEY and CDR2 is SVGEGT in the germline V gene. In nucleotides, the CDR3 is TGTGCCAGCAGAAAGGGACTAGCGGGGACCGGGGAGCTGTTTTTT. Amino acid sequence: CASRKGLAGTGELFF.

The sample holds a few counts of this clonotype. V usage is TRBV20-1 and J usage is TRBJ2-5; perhaps TRBD2 as D (6 bases). The DNA matches TRBJ2-7 better at its end, which makes the J call doubtful. The CDR3 spans 13 residues. Germline loops: CDR1 DFQATT, CDR2 SNEGSKA (reference sequence). The CDR3 loop reads CSARSGGGYEQYF. The CDR3 coding sequence is TGCAGTGCAAGATCCGGGGGAGGCTACGAGCAGTACTTC.

This sequence joins TRBV6-1 and TRBJ2-4; D unclear. The DNA end favors TRBJ2-7, so the J call may be wrong. CDR1 and CDR2 from the germline V gene are MNHNS and SASEGT. This CDR3 is 12 amino acids long. CDR3 DNA: TGTGCCAGCGGACGGTGGACCTACGAGCAGTACTTC. Amino acids: CASGRWTYEQYF.

The chain carries TRBV7-2 and TRBJ1-2; 9 nucleotides agree with TRBD1. Trimming at V came to 5 bases and at J to 4 bases, leaving 11 bases not matched to a gene. The CDR3 extends over 16 amino acids. Germline-derived CDR1 and CDR2 are SGHTA and FQGNSA. The CDR3 region is CASSPNGQGQGYGYTF. The DNA of the CDR3 is TGTGCCAGCAGCCCGAATGGACAGGGGCAAGGCTATGGCTACACCTTC.

Ten or more counts support this clonotype. The gene calls are TRBV7-2 and TRBJ2-5; D is possibly TRBD1 (5 bases). CDR3 size: 14 residues. V dropped 2 bases and J dropped 4 bases, with 11 bases sitting between them. Per the germline V gene, CDR1 is SGHTA and CDR2 is FQGNSA. The CDR3 nucleotides read TGTGCCAGCAGCTTATCGGGCAGGGCAGAGACCCAGTACTTC. Amino acids: CASSLSGRAETQYF.

This clonotype was seen a handful of times. The rearrangement links TRBV29-1 to TRBJ2-1; 9 bases align to TRBD2. V lost 6 bases, J lost 10 bases, and 4 bases stayed unmatched. This CDR3 has 11 residues. Germline V CDR1 and CDR2: SQVTM, ANQGSEA. CDR3 residues: CSVATSGEQFF. As DNA, the CDR3 is TGCAGCGTGGCGACTAGCGGCGAGCAGTTCTTC.

At least ten counts were recorded for this clonotype. The chain uses TRBV7-3 and TRBJ2-7, with a possible D match to TRBD2 (6 bases). CDR3 length equals 13 residues. The germline V gene has CDR1 SGHTA and CDR2 FQGTGA. The V end was cut by 10 bases, the J end by 3 bases, with 16 bases between. CDR3 coding DNA: TGTGCCACTAGCAAGGGAGCGGGCTACGAGCAGTACTTC. As protein: CATSKGAGYEQYF.

About this clonotype: This could be a read error, since a much larger clone is one nucleotide away. The rearrangement links TRBV6-2 or TRBV6-3 to TRBJ2-5; D not resolved. Trimming shortened V by 0 bases and J by 11 bases, and 16 bases separated the two germline ends. The CDR3 is 14 residues long. Per the germline V gene, CDR1 is MNHEY and CDR2 is SVGEGT. CDR3 sequence reads: CASSYSIEKYEQYF. The CDR3 nucleotides read TGTGCCAGCAGTTACTCGATTGAGAAATATGAGCAGTACTTC.

V gene TRBV6-5 combines with J gene TRBJ1-4, with no clear D. The V gene's germline CDR1 is MNHEY and CDR2 SVGAGI. The CDR3 covers 13 residues. Trimming removed 6 bases from V and 1 base from J, with 6 bases in between. The CDR3 is CASRRGTNEKLFF. The CDR3 nucleotides are TGTGCCAGCAGACGCGGAACTAATGAAAAACTGTTTTTT.

This rearrangement joins TRBV20-1 to TRBJ2-7, with D possibly matching TRBD2 (5 bases). The J call could be wrong; TRBJ2-4 is a better fit for the DNA end. Germline CDR1 reads DFQATT; CDR2 reads SNEGSKA (reference sequence). The CDR3 spans 15 residues. The CDR3 DNA reads TGCAGTGCAACTAGTCCCCGCACCGATAAAAACATTCAGTACTTC. Its protein product is CSATSPRTDKNIQYF.

This clonotype came up many times. The CDR3 DNA reads TGTGCCAGCAGTTTCCGGGACAGGGTCCAAGAGACCCAGTACTTC. Protein: CASSFRDRVQETQYF. The V gene is TRBV27, the J gene TRBJ2-5; 9 bases fit TRBD1. Germline CDR1 reads MNHEY; CDR2 reads SMNVEV (reference sequence). Germline trimming cut 3 bases from V and 1 base from J; bases unmatched to any gene: 3. This CDR3 comprises 15 residues.

This clonotype was seen a handful of times. V gene TRBV7-2 combines with J gene TRBJ1-6, with D hard to call. There are 14 residues in the CDR3. Germline V gene data show CDR1 as SGHTA and CDR2 as FQGNSA. Deletions cut 1 base from V and 11 bases from J, with 12 bases between. This chain's CDR3 is CASSLGGFRAPLHF. The CDR3 DNA sequence: TGTGCCAGCAGCTTAGGAGGGTTCCGGGCACCCCTCCACTTT.

This clonotype was picked up a small number of times. The chain couples TRBV7-2 to TRBJ2-1; 7 nucleotides agree with TRBD1. This CDR3 has 14 residues. Trimming took 0 bases from V and 8 from J; bases not matched to a gene: 4. Germline V CDR1 and CDR2: SGHTA, FQGNSA. The CDR3: CASSLAGTGDEQFF. CDR3 bases: TGTGCCAGCAGCTTAGCAGGAACAGGGGATGAGCAGTTCTTC.

On this clonotype itself: This clone may be a read error of a much larger clone one base away. The chain couples TRBV6-2 or TRBV6-3 to TRBJ2-1; D not resolved. V lost 5 bases and J lost 8, with 13 bases in between. The CDR3 has 13 amino acids. Germline V gives CDR1 MNHEY, CDR2 SVGEGT. The CDR3 region is CASSKIPGHEQFF. CDR3 in DNA: TGTGCCAGCAGTAAAATACCGGGCCATGAGCAGTTCTTC.

In this sample, this clonotype turned up many times. The chain recombines TRBV7-8 with TRBJ2-1; D is uncertain. Germline V gives CDR1 SGHVS, CDR2 FQNEAQ. V lost 1 base and J 2 bases, leaving 15 bases between the germline ends. The CDR3 has 17 amino acids. For the CDR3, the DNA is TGTGCCAGCAGCTTAGGGGCCGTGAGTGTCACCTACAATGAGCAGTTCTTC. It specifies CASSLGAVSVTYNEQFF.

J is TRBJ1-2 and V is TRBV4-2; a weak D match, TRBD1 (5 bases). This CDR3 is built from 18 residues. Germline V gene sequence: CDR1 LGHNA, CDR2 YNFKEQ. Between the trimmed V and J ends, which lost 0 bases and 5 bases, there was a span of 22 bases. CDR3 in amino acids: CASSQDTWAEGDQYGYTF. CDR3 nucleotides: TGTGCCAGCAGCCAAGATACCTGGGCGGAAGGGGATCAGTATGGCTACACCTTC.

The J gene is TRBJ2-7, the V gene TRBV29-1; 10 nucleotides match TRBD2. Trimming removed 0 bases from V and 7 bases from J; junction bases left unmatched: 12. Germline loops: CDR1 SQVTM, CDR2 ANQGSEA. The CDR3 runs 16 residues. The chain's CDR3 is CSVEELVAGGYNEQYF. CDR3 nucleotide sequence: TGCAGCGTTGAAGAGTTGGTAGCGGGAGGATACAATGAGCAGTACTTC.